Included here is one T cell receptor (beta chain) sequence, with context. This specimen belongs to a study of shared clonotypes between healthy human individuals. TCRdb's copy holds only in-frame clones and misses some; the assay was immunoSEQ multiplex PCR. The repertoire holds 1.5 million to 1.9 million clones, with approximately 98% as singletons. The sequence was collected from a man aged 25 to 45 in good health. Sequencing was done on a sample of naive CD4+ T cells sorted from blood. Subset meaning: CD45RA+ positively selected.

As DNA, the CDR3 is TGTGCCAGCACTCCTCAAGGCTACGAGCAGTACTTC. Translation: CASTPQGYEQYF. The chain recombines TRBV11-2 with TRBJ2-7; no firm D call. The germline CDR1 and CDR2 sequences are SGHAT and FQNNGV. The CDR3 totals 12 residues. V was pared by 7 bases and J by 3 bases, with 10 bases between.